This passage covers 13 T cell receptor beta chains from one sample sequenced in a study of blood T cell repertoires in COVID-19 (dated by TCRdb to 2018 to 2020). The library was built by means of the immunoSEQ multiplex PCR assay. This is the immuneACCESS table as TCRdb keeps it, with only in-frame sequences that have V and J called. A part of the clones is gone; compared with another copy, unresolved V genes explain less than half, and the rest is unexplained. This sample comprises 130,000 or so clones, just under 80% of them detected only once. 25% of the sample is in the top ten clones. Sequencing was performed on peripheral blood. These receptors all stem from a human donor in a cohort sampled during active COVID-19.

This clone was observed a handful of times. The V gene is TRBV20-1, the J gene TRBJ1-2, with D maybe TRBD1 (5 bases). This CDR3 has 11 amino acids. CDR1 is DFQATT and CDR2 is SNEGSKA in the germline V gene (reference sequence). Trimming stripped 7 bases from V and 3 bases from J, with 9 bases between. The chain's CDR3 is CSGKGDYGYTF. CDR3 coding DNA: TGCAGTGGAAAAGGGGACTATGGCTACACCTTC.

The chain combines TRBV2 with TRBJ1-4, with D uncertain. CDR3 length: 13 amino acids. V shed 2 bases and J shed 5 bases, with 6 bases lying between them. From germline, CDR1 is SNHLY and CDR2 FYNNEI. CDR3: CASSEHSNEKLFF. The CDR3 nucleotides read TGTGCCAGCAGTGAACATTCAAATGAAAAACTGTTTTTT.

This clone appeared a few times. This rearrangement joins TRBV7-3 to TRBJ2-1; possible D gene TRBD2, 6 bases. The CDR3 contains 16 residues. CDR1 is SGHTA and CDR2 is FQGTGA in the germline V gene. V was trimmed by 3 bases and J by 8 bases, leaving 20 bases between them. The CDR3 loop reads CASSLGGAGPWDEQFF. The DNA for the CDR3 is TGTGCCAGCAGCTTGGGCGGGGCGGGACCCTGGGATGAGCAGTTCTTC.

This chain connects TRBV27 to TRBJ2-4, with 7 bases fitting TRBD2. V was pared by 3 bases and J by 9 bases, with 11 bases of the junction left unmatched. Looked up from germline, CDR1 is MNHEY and CDR2 is SMNVEV (reference sequence). This CDR3 spans 15 amino acids. CDR3 sequence (DNA): TGTGCCAGCAGTTTCCAGCCCGGGGGAGGGAGCATTCAGTACTTC. This sequence encodes CASSFQPGGGSIQYF.

The CDR3 bases are TGTGCCAGCTCCCCAGGGTTAGCGGGAGCCACCTCCTACGAGCAGTACTTC. Its translation is CASSPGLAGATSYEQYF. This chain joins TRBV11-2 and TRBJ2-7; 9 bases match TRBD2. Germline trimming cut 8 bases from V and 0 bases from J; bases unmatched to any gene: 14. The length of the CDR3 is 17 residues. The germline V gene has CDR1 SGHAT and CDR2 FQNNGV.

The chain links TRBV2 to TRBJ2-3; the D gene is possibly TRBD2 (6 bases). Trimming removed 8 bases from V and 1 base from J, with 16 bases in between. CDR1 is SNHLY, CDR2 FYNNEI, per germline. The CDR3 is 15 amino acids. CDR3 sequence reads: CASLAEISGTDTQYF. Here the CDR3 DNA reads TGTGCCAGCTTAGCGGAGATTTCTGGCACAGATACGCAGTATTTT.

V and J are TRBV10-2 and TRBJ2-3; 8 nucleotides line up with TRBD2. The CDR3 is made up of 17 amino acids. Germline lookup yields CDR1 WSHSY and CDR2 SAAADI. V trimming: 0 bases; J trimming: 2 bases; junction bases outside the gene matches: 7. The CDR3 coding sequence is TGCGCCAGCAGTGAGTCGGCCAGGCGGGGGGACACAGATACGCAGTATTTT. Protein: CASSESARRGDTDTQYF.

This chain connects TRBV21-1 to TRBJ1-2; the table's D gene call, TRBD1, was not cross checked with the DNA. TRBV21-1 is marked as a pseudogene. There are 12 residues in the CDR3. CDR3 bases: TGTGCCAGCAGCAAAACTTGGGCTGGCTACACCTTC. This codes for CASSKTWAGYTF.

The chain combines TRBV28 with TRBJ2-7, with TRBD1 matching 8 bases. The ends lost 6 bases at V and 2 bases at J; junction bases unmatched: 9. CDR3 length: 15 amino acids. The V gene's germline CDR1 is MDHEN and CDR2 SYDVKM. The CDR3 nucleotides are TGTGCCAGCAGACCAACAGGGGGGATTACCTACGAGCAGTACTTC. It yields the protein CASRPTGGITYEQYF. Looking up the rest from reference TRBV28 and TRBJ2-7 gives the full variable domain: DVKVTQSSRYLVKRTGEKVFLECVQDMDHENMFWYRQDPGLGLRLIYFSYDVKMKEKGDIPEGYSVSREKKERFSLILESASTNQTSMYLCASRPTGGITYEQYFGPGTRLTVT.

This rearrangement joins TRBV14 to TRBJ2-5; 7 bases align to TRBD2. Trimming cost V 3 bases and J 5 bases; bases outside gene matches: 15. Germline CDR1 and CDR2: SGHDN and FVKESK. The CDR3 runs to 17 residues. CDR3 in amino acids: CASSHTPGSGRLETQYF. The CDR3 nucleotides read TGTGCCAGCAGCCATACCCCGGGATCCGGGAGGTTGGAGACCCAGTACTTC. Looking up the rest from reference TRBV14 and TRBJ2-5 gives the full variable domain: EAGVTQFPSHSVIEKGQTVTLRCDPISGHDNLYWYRRVMGKEIKFLLHFVKESKQDESGMPNNRFLAERTGGTYSTLKVQPAELEDSGVYFCASSHTPGSGRLETQYFGPGTRLLVL.

The chain carries TRBV28 and TRBJ1-5; 7 bases align to TRBD1. The trim removed 6 bases at V and 13 bases at J, leaving 9 bases unmatched. Germline V gives CDR1 MDHEN, CDR2 SYDVKM. The CDR3 loop spans 12 amino acids. The CDR3 DNA reads as TGTGCCAGCAGCGAAAAGGGGGCAATACAGCATTTT. It encodes CASSEKGAIQHF.

The chain employs TRBV28 and TRBJ1-2; D unresolved. Germline CDR1 MDHEN, CDR2 SYDVKM. This CDR3 spans 14 amino acids. Trimming removed 2 bases from V and 4 bases from J, with 11 bases in between. CDR3 nucleotide sequence: TGTGCCAGCAGTTTAGGAGGAGGTGCCTATGGCTACACCTTC. Protein sequence: CASSLGGGAYGYTF.

The chain has TRBV11-2 and TRBJ2-7; TRBD1 is a possible D gene (6 bases). The CDR3 is 16 amino acids. Per germline, CDR1 SGHAT and CDR2 FQNNGV. The V end was cut by 6 bases, the J end by 2 bases, with 20 bases between. This CDR3 reads CASSFLRDIRTYEQYF. CDR3 nucleotides: TGTGCCAGCAGTTTTTTAAGGGACATCCGAACCTACGAGCAGTACTTC.